A single sample gave rise to the 25 T cell receptor beta chains below, sequenced in a study of blood T cell repertoires in COVID-19. Using immunoSEQ multiplex PCR, the repertoire was profiled, and TCRdb retains in-frame clones only, with some absent. The sample contains approximately 220,000 clones, 86% of which appear only once. Sequenced: PBMCs or T cells enriched from blood (not recorded which). The receptors shown here come from a woman in her 40s with acute COVID-19.

The V and J genes are TRBV6-5 and TRBJ1-1; 7 nucleotides match TRBD1. Germline V CDR1 and CDR2: MNHEY, SVGAGI. This CDR3 is built from 12 residues. V lost 6 bases, J lost 5 bases, and 3 bases stayed unmatched. CDR3 sequence: CASSRQGTEAFF. The CDR3 region has the DNA TGTGCCAGCAGCCGACAGGGTACTGAAGCTTTCTTT.

V gene TRBV29-1 combines with J gene TRBJ2-2, with D maybe TRBD2 (5 bases). Germline-derived CDR1 and CDR2 are SQVTM and ANQGSEA. Trimming took 5 bases from V and 7 from J, leaving 14 bases between them. This CDR3 is 13 amino acids long. CDR3 DNA: TGCAGCGTTTGCCGGGAATTGGGCGGGGAGCTGTTTTTT. It codes for CSVCRELGGELFF.

The gene calls are TRBV10-3 and TRBJ2-1; D is possibly TRBD1 (5 bases). V was shortened by 1 base and J by 7 bases, with 8 bases between the two germline ends. This CDR3 comprises 13 residues. Germline CDR1 ENHRY, CDR2 SYGVKD. CDR3 nucleotides: TGTGCCATCAGTGAGTTCCAGGGTAATGAGCAGTTCTTC. It yields the protein CAISEFQGNEQFF.

The chain couples TRBV29-1 to TRBJ1-1; 10 nucleotides line up with TRBD1. The CDR3 runs 12 residues. V lost 7 bases and J lost 5; bases outside the gene matches: 4. Germline V gives CDR1 SQVTM, CDR2 ANQGSEA. CDR3 nucleotides: TGCAGCGCCGAGGACAGGGGGACTGAAGCTTTCTTT. Its protein is CSAEDRGTEAFF.

This clone was observed a few times. The V and J genes are TRBV11-2 and TRBJ2-1, with D possibly matching TRBD2 (5 bases). There are 15 residues in the CDR3. Trimming removed 5 bases at V and 7 bases at J, with 18 bases between. Germline V CDR1 and CDR2: SGHAT, FQNNGV. The CDR3 is CASSTSGVGFNEQFF. In DNA, the CDR3 is TGTGCCAGCAGCACTTCCGGGGTGGGTTTTAATGAGCAGTTCTTC.

A few counts support this clone. The chain couples TRBV3-1 (or the pseudogene TRBV3-2) to TRBJ1-2; D unclear. From germline, CDR1 is LGHDT and CDR2 YNNKEL (reference sequence). V gave up 0 bases and J gave up 4 bases, with 6 bases separating them. This CDR3 spans 13 amino acids. The CDR3 nucleotides read TGTGCCAGCAGCCAAGATGCGGGCTATGGCTACACCTTC. Amino acid sequence: CASSQDAGYGYTF.

The V call is TRBV2, the J call TRBJ1-1; no clear D. The CDR3 has 10 amino acids. Germline loops: CDR1 SNHLY, CDR2 FYNNEI. Deletions cut 7 bases from V and 6 bases from J, with 6 bases between. CDR3 residues: CASMSSEAFF. The CDR3 nucleotides are TGTGCCAGCATGTCCTCTGAAGCTTTCTTT. Complete variable domain (other parts from reference TRBV2 and TRBJ1-1): EPEVTQTPSHQVTQMGQEVILRCVPISNHLYFYWYRQILGQKVEFLVSFYNNEISEKSEIFDDQFSVERPDGSNFTLKIRSTKLEDSAMYFCASMSSEAFFGQGTRLTVV.

The chain combines TRBV2 with TRBJ1-2; D uncertain. Germline CDR1 is SNHLY and CDR2 is FYNNEI. V was trimmed by 2 bases and J by 5 bases, leaving 12 bases between them. CDR3 length: 14 amino acids. The CDR3 DNA reads as TGTGCCAGCAGTGAAAGTAGACATGTGTATGGCTACACCTTC. It specifies CASSESRHVYGYTF. The full variable domain, its missing parts supplied by reference TRBV2 and TRBJ1-2, is EPEVTQTPSHQVTQMGQEVILRCVPISNHLYFYWYRQILGQKVEFLVSFYNNEISEKSEIFDDQFSVERPDGSNFTLKIRSTKLEDSAMYFCASSESRHVYGYTFGSGTRLTVV.

In this sample, this clone turned up once. The chain recombines TRBV7-6 with TRBJ2-7; the D gene is possibly TRBD2 (6 bases). This CDR3 has 17 amino acids. The germline V gene has CDR1 SGHVS and CDR2 FNYEAQ. V lost 0 bases to trimming and J lost 3 bases, with 18 bases between them. The CDR3 DNA reads as TGTGCCAGCAGCTTAGCTCACCCCGGGGGAGCCATCTACGAGCAGTACTTC. Its protein is CASSLAHPGGAIYEQYF.

This chain connects TRBV19 to TRBJ2-6, with D perhaps TRBD1 (6 bases). Trimming took 7 bases from V and 2 from J, leaving 15 bases between them. CDR3 size: 16 residues. The germline gives CDR1 LNHDA, CDR2 SQIVND (reference sequence). CDR3: CASIDTGTPGANVLTF. The CDR3 DNA reads as TGTGCCAGTATTGATACAGGGACCCCTGGGGCCAACGTCCTGACTTTC. The variable domain in full, completed from reference TRBV19 and TRBJ2-6, reads DGGITQSPKYLFRKEGQNVTLSCEQNLNHDAMYWYRQDPGQGLRLIYYSQIVNDFQKGDIAEGYSVSREKKESFPLTVTSAQKNPTAFYLCASIDTGTPGANVLTFGAGSRLTVL.

The genes are TRBV18 and TRBJ1-1, with D perhaps matching TRBD1 (6 bases). Trimming shortened V by 6 bases and J by 0 bases, and 14 bases separated the two germline ends. The CDR3 runs 15 residues. CDR1 is KGHSH, CDR2 LQKENI, per germline. CDR3 region: CASSLGKGVNTEAFF. The CDR3 bases are TGTGCCAGCTCGCTTGGGAAGGGGGTGAACACTGAAGCTTTCTTT. Full variable domain (remainder filled in from reference TRBV18 and TRBJ1-1): NAGVMQNPRHLVRRRGQEARLRCSPMKGHSHVYWYRQLPEEGLKFMVYLQKENIIDESGMPKERFSAEFPKEGPSILRIQQVVRGDSAAYFCASSLGKGVNTEAFFGQGTRLTVV.

V and J are TRBV7-9 and TRBJ1-1; 10 positions match TRBD1. The CDR3 sequence is 13 residues long. Germline V gene sequence: CDR1 SEHNR, CDR2 FQNEAQ (reference sequence). Trimming at V came to 8 bases and at J to 4 bases, leaving 4 bases not matched to a gene. The CDR3 DNA reads TGTGCCAGCCGCAGACAGGGGGCCACTGAAGCTTTCTTT. Encoded protein: CASRRQGATEAFF.

This chain joins TRBV5-1 and TRBJ2-5, with D perhaps TRBD2 (5 bases). The CDR3 extends over 15 amino acids. The germline CDR1 and CDR2 sequences are SGHRS and YFSETQ. Trimming stripped 4 bases from V and 2 bases from J, with 15 bases between. CDR3 DNA: TGCGCCAGCAGCCGGGTCGGCGGGTCACAAGAGACCCAGTACTTC. This codes for CASSRVGGSQETQYF.

The genes are TRBV19 and TRBJ2-3, with TRBD2 matching 8 bases. Germline lookup yields CDR1 LNHDA and CDR2 SQIVND (reference sequence). This CDR3 comprises 18 residues. The V gene end was trimmed by 3 bases and the J gene end by 2 bases; junction bases not matched to a gene: 13. In nucleotides, the CDR3 is TGTGCCAGTAGTATCCGTACCTCATCGGGACTAGTCACAGATACGCAGTATTTT. This codes for CASSIRTSSGLVTDTQYF.

The chain couples TRBV30 to TRBJ1-2; D is undetermined. V lost 2 bases and J lost 2, with 15 bases in between. This CDR3 has 15 amino acids. Germline lookup yields CDR1 GTSNPN and CDR2 SVGIG (reference sequence). As DNA, the CDR3 is TGTGCCTGGAGTAGGTCGGACTTAAGAAACTATGGCTACACCTTC. This encodes CAWSRSDLRNYGYTF.

V is TRBV6-5 and J is TRBJ1-3, with D possibly being TRBD1 (5 bases). Trimming pared 2 bases from V and 5 bases from J, leaving 13 bases between. The CDR3 has 15 residues. CDR1 MNHEY and CDR2 SVGAGI come from the germline V gene. The CDR3 region has the DNA TGTGCCAGCAGTTACAGTGGGACTGGAAGAAACACCATATATTTT. It codes for CASSYSGTGRNTIYF.

In this sample, this clone turned up once. The V gene is TRBV9, the J gene TRBJ1-2, with 8 nucleotides matching TRBD1. The CDR3 loop spans 13 amino acids. Germline CDR1 reads SGDLS; CDR2 reads YYNGEE. V trimming: 2 bases; J trimming: 6 bases; junction bases outside the gene matches: 3. The CDR3 sequence is CASSVQGADGYTF. The CDR3 nucleotides read TGTGCCAGCAGCGTCCAGGGGGCGGATGGCTACACCTTC.

This chain connects TRBV7-9 to TRBJ2-1; TRBD2 is a possible D gene (7 bases). The V end lost 1 base, the J end lost 8 bases, and 12 bases lay between the germline ends. From germline, CDR1 is SEHNR and CDR2 FQNEAQ (reference sequence). The CDR3 loop spans 14 amino acids. For the CDR3, the DNA is TGTGCCAGCAGCTTAGGCGGGGGCCTAGATGAGCAGTTCTTC. This translates into CASSLGGGLDEQFF.

For this clone: The junction departs from the called germline gene at one end, perhaps through a read error. This rearrangement joins TRBV15 to TRBJ1-2, with a tentative D call TRBD1 (5 bases). Germline V gene lookup returns CDR1 LNHNV and CDR2 YYDKDF (reference sequence). This CDR3 has 12 residues. The CDR3 region has the DNA TGTGCCACCAGCAGAGAGGGGCGGGACCTCAAGTTC. This codes for CATSREGRDLKF.

The chain combines TRBV9 with TRBJ1-5; the D is unclear. Germline loops: CDR1 SGDLS, CDR2 YYNGEE. Trimming shortened V by 0 bases and J by 9 bases, and 13 bases separated the two germline ends. CDR3 length: 14 amino acids. The CDR3 DNA sequence: TGTGCCAGCAGCGTAGGAAAAGCCACGGGGCCCCAGCATTTT. Its protein product is CASSVGKATGPQHF.

This clone was counted a single time. The rearrangement joins TRBV12-3 or TRBV12-4 to TRBJ2-7, with unresolved D. V was clipped by 6 bases and J by 3 bases, with 12 bases between them. This CDR3 has 13 amino acids. The CDR3 DNA follows: TGTGCCAGCAGCAACAGAGATAACTACGAGCAGTACTTC. Protein: CASSNRDNYEQYF.

The chain has TRBV18 and TRBJ1-5; 8 positions match TRBD1. This CDR3 region has 17 residues. Germline V lookup: CDR1 KGHSH, CDR2 LQKENI. The V gene end was trimmed by 3 bases and the J gene end by 1 base; junction bases not matched to a gene: 8. CDR3 protein: CASSPTSGGGSNQPQHF. The CDR3 nucleotides are TGTGCCAGCTCACCCACCTCAGGGGGCGGAAGCAATCAGCCCCAGCATTTT.

The J gene is TRBJ1-1, the V gene TRBV9; tentatively, D is TRBD1 (5 bases). V was trimmed by 2 bases and J by 6 bases, leaving 17 bases between them. The CDR3 runs 15 residues. CDR1 is SGDLS, CDR2 YYNGEE, per germline. CDR3 bases: TGTGCCAGCAGCGTCGGGTCGGCAGGGCAATCTGAAGCTTTCTTT. It encodes CASSVGSAGQSEAFF.

The V and J genes are TRBV3-1 (or the pseudogene TRBV3-2) and TRBJ2-3; D is uncertain. V dropped 0 bases and J dropped 2 bases, with 6 bases sitting between them. The CDR3 contains 14 residues. The germline gives CDR1 LGHDT, CDR2 YNNKEL (reference sequence). The CDR3, as DNA: TGTGCCAGCAGCCAAGATATCCCCACAGATACGCAGTATTTT. Amino acid sequence: CASSQDIPTDTQYF.

This chain links TRBV30 with TRBJ1-1, with TRBD1 matching over 7 bases. The CDR3 contains 14 residues. Germline V gene sequence: CDR1 GTSNPN, CDR2 SVGIG (reference sequence). Trimming removed 2 bases from V and 5 bases from J; junction bases left unmatched: 8. Here the CDR3 reads CAWSNYRGRTEAFF. CDR3 bases: TGTGCCTGGAGTAACTACAGGGGTCGGACTGAAGCTTTCTTT.